A single T cell receptor beta chain is shown here with its context. Primers: 60 Vbeta forward and 13 Jbeta reverse. TCRdb's table, derived via immunoSEQ multiplex PCR, lists solely in-frame clones and lacks some. Of 120,000 to 150,000 clones listed, 88% are singletons. This specimen comes from a study of cytomegalovirus exposure and HLA in healthy donors. The CDR3 extends over 14 amino acids. V was clipped by 3 bases and J by 2 bases, with 11 bases between them. CDR1 and CDR2 (germline): SNHLY, FYNNEI. The receptor was derived from a woman in her thirties or forties in good health and CMV-seronegative. Sequenced material: PBMCs. V is TRBV2 and J is TRBJ2-7; possible D gene TRBD2, 5 bases. The DNA of the CDR3 is TGTGCCAGCAGTGAGAAGGAGGCCGCCTACGAGCAGTACTTC. The encoded protein is CASSEKEAAYEQYF.